Listed below are T cell receptor beta chains from one sample, sequenced in a study of graft-versus-host responses after intestinal transplantation. Measured with immunoSEQ multiplex PCR; TCRdb has only the in-frame clones, and not every one. The sample gives 35,000 to 45,000 clones, about 90% of which show up once; roughly 7.1% is in the top ten. This sample comprised PBMCs, obtained 260 to 270 days after transplant. These receptor sequences come from a human patient who received an intestinal transplant, so some T cells may come from the graft donor. CDR3s include the opening cysteine and the closing phenylalanine or tryptophan. Size values are once, few and many counts, or a class for expanded clones, and some rows have none.

j_gene,v_gene,abundance,CDR3aa
TRBJ1-3,TRBV25-1,NA,CASSDFGTGNTIYF
TRBJ2-1,TRBV27,NA,CASSFDGQQFF
TRBJ2-1,TRBV7-6,NA,CASSLSIAGGPQEQFF
TRBJ2-1,TRBV9,few,CASSVDRGGYNEQFF
TRBJ2-3,TRBV29-1,NA,CSAERGQGGSDTQYF
TRBJ2-3,TRBV6-4,NA,CASSEAAGGTDTQYF
TRBJ1-1,TRBV7-9,NA,CASRKRQGNTEAFF
TRBJ2-7,TRBV19,once,CASSYQGRGREQYF
TRBJ2-1,TRBV4-1,NA,CASSQDRVGTEQFF
TRBJ2-4,TRBV6-1,NA,CASSERGTGQAKNIQYF
TRBJ2-3,TRBV5-4,few,CASSLVGGYTDTQYF
TRBJ2-1,TRBV12-5,NA,CASGLSINNEQFF
TRBJ1-4,TRBV15,NA,CATSRDRDRLREKLFF
TRBJ1-5,TRBV7-9,NA,CASSLGDLAQHF
TRBJ1-2,TRBV19,few,CASSLAESDRGYGYTF
TRBJ1-2,TRBV6-5,few,CASSYEGGGFYGYTF
TRBJ2-7,TRBV2,NA,CASSAGGDRASYEQYF